A selection of T cell receptor beta chains follows, all from one sample in a study of graft-versus-host responses after intestinal transplantation. No antigen has been identified for these receptors. Only in-frame clones appear in the TCRdb table, and some are missing; sequencing was by immunoSEQ multiplex PCR. The sample holds tens of thousands of clones, approximately 95% seen once. The sample here was unstimulated CD8+ T cells sorted from spleen or lymph node cells, taken before transplant. These receptors all stem from a human donor who was the organ donor for an intestinal transplant. CDR3s include the opening cysteine and the closing phenylalanine or tryptophan. The order of the fields is V gene, D gene, J gene, clone size, CDR3 protein, CDR3 DNA. A D gene is named only where the DNA matches it firmly. The size of a clone is reported for some rows only, either as once, few or many, or as a class for expanded clones.

TRBV28	TRBD2	TRBJ2-7	.	CASSLSSGGNYEQYF	TGTGCCAGCAGTTTATCGAGCGGGGGGAACTACGAGCAGTACTTC
TRBV29-1	TRBD2	TRBJ2-3	.	CSVVAGPVTDTQYF	TGCAGCGTTGTAGCGGGCCCAGTCACAGATACGCAGTATTTT
TRBV9	.	TRBJ1-5	.	CASSPQGSGNQPQHF	TGTGCCAGCAGCCCCCAGGGGTCGGGCAATCAGCCCCAGCATTTT
TRBV27	.	TRBJ2-7	.	CASSPGGPKNEQYF	TGTGCCAGCAGTCCCGGGGGACCCAAAAACGAGCAGTACTTC
TRBV12-5	.	TRBJ1-3	.	CASGLFDGSISGNTIYF	TGTGCTAGTGGTTTGTTTGACGGCAGCATATCTGGAAACACCATATATTTT
TRBV7-9	TRBD1	TRBJ1-1	.	CAAGYLGDSGTEAFF	TGTGCCGCAGGTTATTTAGGGGACAGCGGCACTGAAGCTTTCTTT
TRBV9	.	TRBJ1-5	.	CASSVGSNQPQHF	TGTGCCAGCAGCGTAGGAAGCAATCAGCCCCAGCATTTT
TRBV30	.	TRBJ2-3	.	CAWSVQGGAGDTQYF	TGTGCCTGGAGTGTACAGGGGGGGGCGGGTGATACGCAGTATTTT
TRBV2	TRBD2	TRBJ2-7	.	CASSDTLGGTSAHHKGNEQYF	TGTGCCAGCAGTGATACTTTAGGCGGGACTAGCGCTCATCACAAGGGTAACGAGCAGTACTTC
TRBV27	.	TRBJ1-2	.	CASSLSTGWHYGYTF	TGTGCCAGCAGTTTAAGTACAGGGTGGCACTATGGCTACACCTTC
TRBV28	.	TRBJ1-5	once	CASSLLEGNYNGQPQHF	TGTGCCAGCAGTTTATTGGAGGGGAATTACAACGGTCAGCCCCAGCATTTT
TRBV11-3	TRBD2	TRBJ2-5	.	CASSAGTSSGAMETQYF	TGTGCCAGCAGCGCCGGGACATCTAGCGGGGCCATGGAGACCCAGTACTTC
TRBV11-2	.	TRBJ2-7	.	CASSYHTGPYEQYF	TGTGCCAGCAGCTACCACACAGGTCCCTACGAGCAGTACTTC
TRBV6-1	.	TRBJ1-1	.	CASSGAEAFF	TGTGCCAGCAGTGGCGCTGAAGCTTTCTTT
TRBV5-4	.	TRBJ2-2	.	CASSLGNGAGELFF	TGTGCCAGCAGCTTGGGTAATGGAGCCGGGGAGCTGTTTTTT
TRBV18	.	TRBJ1-1	.	CASSPPLGGDPNTEAFF	TGTGCCAGCTCACCACCCCTCGGAGGGGACCCGAACACTGAAGCTTTCTTT
TRBV11-2	.	TRBJ2-2	.	CASSLVGGQNTGELFF	TGTGCCAGCAGCTTAGTGGGCGGCCAGAACACCGGGGAGCTGTTTTTT
TRBV15	.	TRBJ1-5	few	CATSEAQGIQPQHF	TGTGCCACCAGCGAGGCGCAGGGGATACAGCCCCAGCATTTT
TRBV7-8	.	TRBJ2-7	.	CASSLDARSSYEQYF	TGTGCCAGCAGCTTAGACGCCCGGAGCTCCTACGAGCAGTACTTC
TRBV11-2	TRBD2	TRBJ2-5	.	CASSLLAGGQETQYF	TGTGCCAGCAGCTTACTAGCGGGGGGGCAAGAGACCCAGTACTTC
TRBV11-2	.	TRBJ2-1	.	CASSLQGGSPREQFF	TGTGCCAGCAGCTTACAGGGGGGTTCCCCAAGGGAGCAGTTCTTC
TRBV4-3	.	TRBJ2-7	.	CASSQSPGIGDEQYF	TGCGCCAGCAGCCAGTCCCCAGGGATAGGTGACGAGCAGTACTTC
TRBV28	TRBD1	TRBJ2-2	.	CASSVRRQGYGELFF	TGTGCCAGCAGTGTAAGACGACAGGGGTACGGGGAGCTGTTTTTT
TRBV9	.	TRBJ1-1	.	CASSVDEGLNTEAFF	TGTGCCAGCAGCGTAGATGAGGGGTTGAACACTGAAGCTTTCTTT
TRBV4-1	.	TRBJ1-1	.	CASSQVGGMNTEAFF	TGCGCCAGCAGCCAAGTGGGGGGAATGAACACTGAAGCTTTCTTT
TRBV4-3	.	TRBJ1-1	.	CASSQDISGGSEAFF	TGCGCCAGCAGCCAAGATATATCCGGGGGGTCTGAAGCTTTCTTT
TRBV9	.	TRBJ1-4	.	CASSGRADRGEKLFF	TGTGCCAGCAGCGGACGGGCCGACCGGGGTGAAAAACTGTTTTTT
TRBV11-2	TRBD1	TRBJ2-2	.	CASSSQPGQGVNTGELFF	TGTGCCAGCAGCTCTCAGCCGGGACAGGGAGTCAACACCGGGGAGCTGTTTTTT
TRBV9	.	TRBJ1-1	.	CASSPHNLPNTEAFF	TGTGCCAGCAGCCCACATAACTTACCGAACACTGAAGCTTTCTTT
TRBV11-3	TRBD2	TRBJ2-3	.	CASSQWTSGTDTQYF	TGTGCCAGCAGTCAATGGACTAGCGGCACAGATACGCAGTATTTT
TRBV11-2	.	TRBJ2-1	.	CASSLGGGGDEQFF	TGTGCCAGCAGCTTAGGAGGGGGGGGAGATGAGCAGTTCTTC
TRBV7-6	TRBD2	TRBJ2-1	once	CASSLGLAGALGDNEQFF	TGTGCCAGCAGCTTAGGACTAGCGGGGGCCCTGGGGGACAATGAGCAGTTCTTC
TRBV13	.	TRBJ1-2	.	CASSQGGTAYYGYTF	TGTGCCAGCAGCCAAGGAGGGACTGCGTACTATGGCTACACCTTC
TRBV5-6	.	TRBJ2-7	.	CASSFSTGEQYF	TGTGCCAGCAGCTTTAGCACGGGAGAGCAGTACTTC
TRBV15	TRBD1	TRBJ1-5	.	CATSPDRSRQPQHF	TGTGCCACCAGTCCGGACAGGAGTCGACAGCCCCAGCATTTT
TRBV5-4	.	TRBJ1-1	.	CASSLGAEAFF	TGTGCCAGCAGCCTCGGCGCTGAAGCTTTCTTT
TRBV30	TRBD1	TRBJ2-1	.	CAFSGGKPYNEQFF	TGTGCCTTTTCAGGGGGTAAGCCCTACAATGAACAGTTCTTC
TRBV28	.	TRBJ1-1	.	CASSLDRLMNTEAFF	TGTGCCAGCAGTTTAGACAGGTTAATGAACACTGAAGCTTTCTTT
TRBV5-6	TRBD1	TRBJ2-5	.	CASSFNRGPQETQYF	TGTGCCAGCAGCTTTAACAGGGGGCCCCAAGAGACCCAGTACTTC
TRBV20-1	.	TRBJ1-1	.	CSVVAYTEAFF	TGCAGTGTCGTGGCTTATACTGAAGCTTTCTTT
TRBV7-9	.	TRBJ1-6	.	CASSLVSGKNSPLHF	TGTGCCAGCAGCTTAGTGTCAGGGAAAAATTCACCCCTCCACTTT
TRBV9	.	TRBJ1-6	once	CASSDSGGEPLHF	TGTGCCAGCAGCGATTCCGGGGGGGAACCCCTCCACTTT
TRBV11-1	TRBD1	TRBJ2-7	.	CATLQGNEQYF	TGTGCCACGTTACAGGGGAACGAGCAGTACTTC
TRBV6-1	TRBD1	TRBJ1-2	.	CASSEAETWTGGLQGYTF	TGTGCCAGCAGTGAAGCAGAAACTTGGACAGGGGGCTTACAAGGCTACACCTTC
TRBV10-3	.	TRBJ2-3	once	CAISDEGSTDTQYF	TGTGCCATCAGTGATGAGGGGTCGACAGATACGCAGTATTTT
TRBV11-3	TRBD2	TRBJ2-5	.	CASSLDQRGLTQYF	TGTGCCAGCAGCTTAGATCAGCGGGGGCTAACCCAGTACTTC
TRBV28	TRBD1	TRBJ1-6	.	CASSDRGEAYNSPLHF	TGTGCCAGCAGTGACAGGGGAGAGGCCTATAATTCACCCCTCCACTTT
TRBV28	.	TRBJ1-1	.	CASSFGQMNTEAFF	TGTGCCAGCAGTTTCGGGCAGATGAACACTGAAGCTTTCTTT
TRBV27	.	TRBJ2-5	.	CASSSNEQETQYF	TGTGCCAGCAGTTCGAACGAACAAGAGACCCAGTACTTC
TRBV7-9	TRBD1	TRBJ2-5	.	CASSTTRGRGPFETQYF	TGTGCCAGCAGCACAACCCGGGGCAGGGGGCCTTTTGAGACCCAGTACTTC